These 28 T cell receptor beta chains share one sample of origin, sequenced in a study of STAT5B mutations in CD4+ large granular lymphocyte leukemia. The repertoire was sequenced with immunoSEQ multiplex PCR; TCRdb's copy has only in-frame clones and lacks some. The table records about 25,000 clones, roughly 69% of them present only once. Sequenced: CD4+ T cells from blood buffy coats. Source of these receptors: a human donor in good health.

The gene calls are TRBV7-2 and TRBJ1-1, with D possibly being TRBD1 (5 bases). Trimming cost V 2 bases and J 5 bases, with 15 bases left between them. This CDR3 region has 15 residues. CDR1 SGHTA and CDR2 FQGNSA come from the germline V gene. The CDR3 protein is CASSLTRDPGTEAFF. Written as DNA, the CDR3 is TGTGCCAGCAGCTTAACCCGGGACCCGGGGACTGAAGCTTTCTTT.

In this sample, this clone turned up a few times. V and J are TRBV6-5 and TRBJ1-1, with TRBD1 as a possible D gene (5 bases). Germline lookup yields CDR1 MNHEY and CDR2 SVGAGI. V shed 7 bases and J shed 1 base, with 10 bases lying between them. The CDR3 runs to 13 residues. The CDR3 spells CASKYRGNTEAFF. The CDR3 nucleotides read TGTGCCAGCAAGTATAGGGGGAACACTGAAGCTTTCTTT.

The chain links TRBV19 to TRBJ1-5, with a weak D call TRBD1 (5 bases). V lost 7 bases to trimming and J lost 0 bases, with 16 bases between them. The CDR3 has 16 amino acids. From germline, CDR1 is LNHDA and CDR2 SQIVND (reference sequence). The CDR3 DNA reads TGTGCCAGTACTCCGGGGGAGGGGCGTAGCAATCAGCCCCAGCATTTT. Residues: CASTPGEGRSNQPQHF.

This clone showed up just a few times. The chain links TRBV4-2 to TRBJ2-3, with D possibly matching TRBD2 (5 bases). From germline, CDR1 is LGHNA and CDR2 YNFKEQ. V was clipped by 3 bases and J by 5 bases, with 12 bases between them. This CDR3 spans 14 amino acids. The CDR3 DNA reads as TGTGCCAGCAGCCAGGGCACAGCGGAAGATACGCAGTATTTT. This translates into CASSQGTAEDTQYF.

This chain uses TRBV9 with TRBJ2-1, with D maybe TRBD2 (6 bases). Germline V gene sequence: CDR1 SGDLS, CDR2 YYNGEE. This CDR3 has 12 residues. Trimming took off 7 bases at V and 5 bases at J, with 10 bases between the two ends. CDR3 protein: CASSKRDNEQFF. The CDR3, as DNA: TGTGCCAGCTCGAAGCGGGACAATGAGCAGTTCTTC.

This clone has a handful of counts. The gene calls are TRBV5-1 and TRBJ2-7; possibly TRBD1 for D (6 bases). Germline lookup yields CDR1 SGHRS and CDR2 YFSETQ. The CDR3 runs 13 residues. The ends were cut back, 4 bases at V and 7 bases at J, with 15 bases in the middle. As DNA, the CDR3 is TGCGCCAGCAGCATGAACCTCGACAGGGAGCAGTACTTC. Translation gives CASSMNLDREQYF.

This clone ranks as medium-sized (0.01 to 0.1%). In the same sample, other DNA sequences code for this CDR3. The chain joins TRBV7-9 to TRBJ1-1; 10 bases agree with TRBD1. Germline CDR1 is SEHNR and CDR2 is FQNEAQ (reference sequence). The CDR3 is 13 amino acids. V dropped 4 bases and J dropped 8; count of bases not matched to a gene: 4. The CDR3 reads CASSWGQGTEAFF. As DNA, the CDR3 is TGTGCCAGCAGCTGGGGACAGGGGACCGAAGCTTTCTTT.

A word on this clone: A read error may account for a junction end that differs from germline. V is TRBV2 and J is TRBJ1-2; TRBD1 is a possible D gene (5 bases). The germline V gene has CDR1 SNHLY and CDR2 FYNNEI. This CDR3 has 14 residues. Here the CDR3 DNA reads TGTGCCAGCACTGAACGGCAGGGAAACTATGGCTACACCTTC. This encodes CASTERQGNYGYTF. The whole variable domain, remainder taken from reference TRBV2 and TRBJ1-2, is EPEVTQTPSHQVTQMGQEVILRCVPISNHLYFYWYRQILGQKVEFLVSFYNNEISEKSEIFDDQFSVERPDGSNFTLKIRSTKLEDSAMYFCASTERQGNYGYTFGSGTRLTVV.

This chain connects TRBV7-2 to TRBJ1-5; D ambiguous. This CDR3 is 16 amino acids long. With 0 bases removed from V and 5 bases from J, the gap between germline ends came to 14 bases. Per germline, CDR1 SGHTA and CDR2 FQGNSA. The DNA for the CDR3 is TGTGCCAGCAGCTTAGCCCTAGGGCCTGAGTATCAGCCCCAGCATTTT. Its translation is CASSLALGPEYQPQHF.

The chain links TRBV27 to TRBJ2-1, with D possibly being TRBD1 or TRBD2 (6 bases each). V gave up 2 bases and J gave up 12 bases, with 20 bases separating them. The germline V gene has CDR1 MNHEY and CDR2 SMNVEV (reference sequence). There are 15 residues in the CDR3. CDR3 residues: CASSLRGIRGGRQFF. CDR3 in DNA: TGTGCCAGCAGTTTAAGGGGAATCAGGGGAGGAAGGCAGTTCTTC.

The rearrangement uses TRBV7-9 and TRBJ2-5; TRBD2 is a possible D gene (5 bases). Per the germline V gene, CDR1 is SEHNR and CDR2 is FQNEAQ (reference sequence). This CDR3 region has 15 residues. V lost 0 bases to trimming and J lost 6 bases, with 14 bases between them. CDR3 protein: CASSLALPDGKTQYF. The DNA of the CDR3 is TGTGCCAGCAGCTTAGCCCTACCGGACGGGAAGACCCAGTACTTC.

This clone has only a few counts. The V gene is TRBV2, the J gene TRBJ1-2, with 7 bases fitting TRBD1. J lost 5 bases, V lost 4 bases, and 10 bases had no gene match. CDR3 size: 15 residues. CDR1 is SNHLY and CDR2 is FYNNEI in the germline V gene. The CDR3 region is CASSGGRDRGYGYTF. The DNA for the CDR3 is TGTGCCAGCAGTGGGGGGAGGGACAGAGGGTATGGCTACACCTTC.

For this clone: Other DNA sequences within the sample encode an identical CDR3. This chain uses TRBV7-3 with TRBJ2-3, with D uncertain. The V gene's germline CDR1 is SGHTA and CDR2 FQGTGA. Trimming removed 5 bases from V and 1 base from J, with 7 bases in between. The CDR3 is 13 residues long. The CDR3 DNA sequence: TGTGCCAGCAGCCCCCCAGGCACAGATACGCAGTATTTT. Translation: CASSPPGTDTQYF.

V is TRBV5-1 and J is TRBJ1-5; D unclear. The germline V gene encodes CDR1 SGHRS and CDR2 YFSETQ. This CDR3 contains 15 residues. The V gene lost 4 bases and the J gene lost 0 bases, with 11 bases spanning the gap. This CDR3 is CASSEGSDSNQPQHF. The CDR3 coding sequence is TGCGCCAGCAGCGAAGGGAGCGATAGCAATCAGCCCCAGCATTTT.

This chain connects TRBV6-5 to TRBJ2-7, with D maybe TRBD2 (6 bases). Germline CDR1 is MNHEY and CDR2 is SVGAGI. V lost 0 bases and J 4 bases, leaving 13 bases between the germline ends. This CDR3 contains 15 residues. The CDR3 protein is CASSYSIYGGYEQYF. CDR3 DNA: TGTGCCAGCAGTTACTCGATTTATGGGGGGTACGAGCAGTACTTC.

The chain carries TRBV7-6 and TRBJ1-6; D unresolved. This CDR3 contains 14 residues. Germline assignment: CDR1 SGHVS and CDR2 FNYEAQ. The V end lost 1 base, the J end lost 10 bases, and 11 bases lay between the germline ends. CDR3: CASSLDRKDSPLHF. The DNA for the CDR3 is TGTGCCAGCAGCTTAGACAGAAAGGACTCACCCCTCCACTTT.

CDR3 amino acids: CATSRDPQGPETQYF. The CDR3, as DNA: TGTGCCACCAGCAGAGATCCACAGGGCCCAGAGACCCAGTACTTC. V gene TRBV15 combines with J gene TRBJ2-5, with D maybe TRBD1 (6 bases). CDR3 length: 15 residues. The germline V gene encodes CDR1 LNHNV and CDR2 YYDKDF (reference sequence). Between the trimmed V and J ends, which lost 0 bases and 4 bases, there was a span of 12 bases.

This chain uses TRBV19 with TRBJ1-1, with D unclear. The CDR3 runs to 13 residues. Deletions cut 3 bases from V and 2 bases from J, with 7 bases between. The germline V gene encodes CDR1 LNHDA and CDR2 SQIVND (reference sequence). The CDR3 loop is CASSIGINTEAFF. CDR3 in DNA: TGTGCCAGTAGTATCGGGATCAACACTGAAGCTTTCTTT.

The V and J genes are TRBV19 and TRBJ1-1; maybe TRBD1 (5 bases). Germline CDR1 and CDR2: LNHDA and SQIVND (reference sequence). This CDR3 is 15 amino acids long. With 4 bases removed from V and 5 bases from J, the gap between germline ends came to 17 bases. The CDR3, as DNA: TGTGCCAGTAGTACACTAGGGGCAGGGAATACTGAAGCTTTCTTT. It codes for CASSTLGAGNTEAFF.

The rearrangement joins TRBV7-2 to TRBJ1-2, with D possibly TRBD1 on 5 matching bases. Trimming took off 3 bases at V and 4 bases at J, with 9 bases between the two ends. CDR3 length equals 13 residues. Per germline, CDR1 SGHTA and CDR2 FQGNSA. CDR3: CASSLRGFYGYTF. The CDR3, as DNA: TGTGCCAGCAGCTTGCGGGGGTTCTATGGCTACACCTTC. Full variable domain (missing parts from reference TRBV7-2 and TRBJ1-2): GAGVSQSPSNKVTEKGKDVELRCDPISGHTALYWYRQSLGQGLEFLIYFQGNSAPDKSGLPSDRFSAERTGGSVSTLTIQRTQQEDSAVYLCASSLRGFYGYTFGSGTRLTVV.

J is TRBJ1-2 and V is TRBV9, with D unclear. Germline assignment: CDR1 SGDLS and CDR2 YYNGEE. This CDR3 region has 15 residues. The V end lost 3 bases, the J end lost 1 base, and 13 bases lay between the germline ends. CDR3 DNA: TGTGCCAGCAGCGCGTCGAGCGGCCTTAACTATGGCTACACCTTC. Its translation: CASSASSGLNYGYTF.

The chain recombines TRBV2 with TRBJ2-2, with D possibly TRBD2 on 6 matching bases. The ends were cut back, 2 bases at V and 1 base at J, with 8 bases in the middle. CDR1 and CDR2 (germline): SNHLY, FYNNEI. CDR3 length equals 15 residues. CDR3: CASSELARNTGELFF. Written as DNA, the CDR3 is TGTGCCAGCAGTGAACTAGCGAGGAACACCGGGGAGCTGTTTTTT. The full variable domain, its missing parts supplied by reference TRBV2 and TRBJ2-2, is EPEVTQTPSHQVTQMGQEVILRCVPISNHLYFYWYRQILGQKVEFLVSFYNNEISEKSEIFDDQFSVERPDGSNFTLKIRSTKLEDSAMYFCASSELARNTGELFFGEGSRLTVL.

The chain is built from TRBV6-5 and TRBJ2-7; possible D gene TRBD1, 6 bases. The CDR3 sequence is 14 residues long. Germline loops: CDR1 MNHEY, CDR2 SVGAGI. V was clipped by 6 bases and J by 2 bases, with 14 bases between them. The CDR3 region has the DNA TGTGCCAGCAGGAGAGGGGGAGACACCTACGAGCAGTACGTC. Amino acids: CASRRGGDTYEQYV.

This clone was observed a handful of times. The chain is built from TRBV19 and TRBJ2-1; D gene unclear. Trimming stripped 3 bases from V and 0 bases from J, with 9 bases between. The germline V gene has CDR1 LNHDA and CDR2 SQIVND (reference sequence). The CDR3 runs to 15 residues. CDR3 DNA: TGTGCCAGTAGTATTCAGTTTAGCTCCTACAATGAGCAGTTCTTC. Protein sequence: CASSIQFSSYNEQFF.

This rearrangement joins TRBV28 to TRBJ1-1; TRBD1 is a possible D gene (6 bases). The CDR3 is 17 residues long. Deletions cut 2 bases from V and 0 bases from J, with 16 bases between. CDR1 is MDHEN, CDR2 SYDVKM, per germline. The CDR3: CASSLTGMVGVNTEAFF. The CDR3 DNA sequence: TGTGCCAGCAGTTTAACAGGGATGGTCGGGGTGAACACTGAAGCTTTCTTT.

V usage is TRBV7-9 and J usage is TRBJ1-4; TRBD1 matches 8 bases. CDR3 length: 13 residues. V lost 10 bases, J lost 2 bases, and 3 bases stayed unmatched. Germline V gene lookup returns CDR1 SEHNR and CDR2 FQNEAQ (reference sequence). The CDR3 nucleotides read TGTGCCATGCGACAGGGGACTAATGAAAAACTGTTTTTT. Translation: CAMRQGTNEKLFF.

The chain couples TRBV7-2 to TRBJ2-7; 9 positions agree with TRBD2. The CDR3 is made up of 15 amino acids. In germline, CDR1 is SGHTA, CDR2 FQGNSA. With V trimmed by 1 base and J by 7 bases, 8 bases remained unmatched. The CDR3 DNA reads as TGTGCCAGCAGCTTAGTAGCGGGAGTAACTTGGGAGCAGTACTTC. This gives the protein CASSLVAGVTWEQYF. Full variable domain (remainder filled in from reference TRBV7-2 and TRBJ2-7): GAGVSQSPSNKVTEKGKDVELRCDPISGHTALYWYRQSLGQGLEFLIYFQGNSAPDKSGLPSDRFSAERTGGSVSTLTIQRTQQEDSAVYLCASSLVAGVTWEQYFGPGTRLTVT.

This clone was detected only once. The rearrangement joins TRBV27 to TRBJ2-6; no clear D gene. Germline loops: CDR1 MNHEY, CDR2 SMNVEV (reference sequence). V was cut by 6 bases and J by 0 bases, with 6 bases left in between. The length of the CDR3 is 14 residues. The CDR3 sequence is CASRDFSGANVLTF. DNA for the CDR3: TGTGCCAGCAGGGATTTCTCTGGGGCCAACGTCCTGACTTTC.